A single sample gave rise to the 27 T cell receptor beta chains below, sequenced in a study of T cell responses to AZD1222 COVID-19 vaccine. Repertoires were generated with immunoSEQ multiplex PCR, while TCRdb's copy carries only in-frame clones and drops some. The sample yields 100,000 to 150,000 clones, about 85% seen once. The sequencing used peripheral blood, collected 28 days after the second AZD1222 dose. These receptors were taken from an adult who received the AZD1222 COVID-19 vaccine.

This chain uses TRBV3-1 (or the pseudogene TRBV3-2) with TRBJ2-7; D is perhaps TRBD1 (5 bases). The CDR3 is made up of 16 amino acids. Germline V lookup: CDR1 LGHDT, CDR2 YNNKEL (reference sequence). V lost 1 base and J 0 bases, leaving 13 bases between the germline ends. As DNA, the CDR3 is TGTGCCAGCAGCCAAGGGCAAGGGGATAGCTCCTACGAGCAGTACTTC. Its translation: CASSQGQGDSSYEQYF.

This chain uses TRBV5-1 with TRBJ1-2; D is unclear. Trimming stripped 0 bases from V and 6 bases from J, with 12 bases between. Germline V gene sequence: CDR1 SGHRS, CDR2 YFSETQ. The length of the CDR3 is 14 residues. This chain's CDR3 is CASSLGLRADGYTF. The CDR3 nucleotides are TGCGCCAGCAGCTTGGGGTTGAGGGCTGATGGCTACACCTTC.

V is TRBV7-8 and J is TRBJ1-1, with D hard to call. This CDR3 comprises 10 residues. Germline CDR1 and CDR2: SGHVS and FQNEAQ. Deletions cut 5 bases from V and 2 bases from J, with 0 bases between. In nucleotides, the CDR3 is TGTGCCAGCAGCAACACTGAAGCTTTCTTT. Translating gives CASSNTEAFF.

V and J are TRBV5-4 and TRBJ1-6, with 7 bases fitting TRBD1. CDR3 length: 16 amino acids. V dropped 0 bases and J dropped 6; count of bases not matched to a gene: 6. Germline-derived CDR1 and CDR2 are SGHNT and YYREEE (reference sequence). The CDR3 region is CASSLEPGQINSPLHF. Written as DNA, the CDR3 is TGTGCCAGCAGCTTGGAACCGGGACAGATTAATTCACCCCTCCACTTT.

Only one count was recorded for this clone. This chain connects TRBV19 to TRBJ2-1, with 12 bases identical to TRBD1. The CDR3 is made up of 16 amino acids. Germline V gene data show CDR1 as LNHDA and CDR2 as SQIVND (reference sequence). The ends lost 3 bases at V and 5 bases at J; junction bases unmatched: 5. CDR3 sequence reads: CASSIRGTGGHNEQFF. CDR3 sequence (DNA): TGTGCCAGTAGTATTAGGGGGACAGGGGGCCACAATGAGCAGTTCTTC.

CDR3 loop: CSAGNGYTF. CDR3 DNA: TGCAGTGCGGGGAATGGCTACACCTTC. The chain recombines TRBV20-1 with TRBJ1-2; unclear D gene. This CDR3 region has 9 residues. V dropped 6 bases and J dropped 6 bases, with 5 bases sitting between them. Germline-derived CDR1 and CDR2 are DFQATT and SNEGSKA (reference sequence).

The CDR3 nucleotides are TGTGCCACCAGCAGAGGGACAGTCTACGAGCAGTACTTC. Its translation is CATSRGTVYEQYF. V is TRBV15 and J is TRBJ2-7; D may be TRBD1 (6 bases). The CDR3 extends over 13 amino acids. Germline V gene lookup returns CDR1 LNHNV and CDR2 YYDKDF (reference sequence). The V end was cut by 1 base, the J end by 3 bases, with 7 bases between.

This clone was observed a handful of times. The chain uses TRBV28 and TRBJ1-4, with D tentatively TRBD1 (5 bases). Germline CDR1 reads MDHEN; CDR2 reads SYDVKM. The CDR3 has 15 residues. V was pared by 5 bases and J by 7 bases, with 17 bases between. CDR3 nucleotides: TGTGCCAGCAGTCCCGCGGGGACCAAATTTGAAAAACTGTTTTTT. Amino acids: CASSPAGTKFEKLFF.

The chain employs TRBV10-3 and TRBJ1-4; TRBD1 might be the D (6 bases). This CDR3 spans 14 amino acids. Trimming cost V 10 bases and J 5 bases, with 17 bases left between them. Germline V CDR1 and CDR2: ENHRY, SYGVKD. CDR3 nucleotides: TGTGCCACTCAGGGGCCCGGTACGAATGAAAAACTGTTTTTT. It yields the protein CATQGPGTNEKLFF.

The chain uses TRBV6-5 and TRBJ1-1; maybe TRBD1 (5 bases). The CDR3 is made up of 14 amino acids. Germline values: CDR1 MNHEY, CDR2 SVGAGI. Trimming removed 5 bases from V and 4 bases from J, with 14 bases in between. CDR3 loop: CASSRGVRGTEAFF. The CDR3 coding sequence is TGTGCCAGCAGTCGGGGGGTTCGTGGCACTGAAGCTTTCTTT.

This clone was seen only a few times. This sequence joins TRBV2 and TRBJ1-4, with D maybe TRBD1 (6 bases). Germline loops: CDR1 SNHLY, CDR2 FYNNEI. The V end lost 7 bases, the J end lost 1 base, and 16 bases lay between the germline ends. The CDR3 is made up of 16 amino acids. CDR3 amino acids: CASTKGGGVTNEKLFF. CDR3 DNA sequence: TGTGCCAGCACCAAGGGGGGAGGGGTAACTAATGAAAAACTGTTTTTT.

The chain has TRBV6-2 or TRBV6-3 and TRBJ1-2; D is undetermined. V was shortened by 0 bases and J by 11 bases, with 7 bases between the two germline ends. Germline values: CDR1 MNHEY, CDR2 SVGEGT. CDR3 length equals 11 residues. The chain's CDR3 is CASSYSESYTF. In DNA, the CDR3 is TGTGCCAGCAGTTACTCAGAAAGTTACACCTTC.

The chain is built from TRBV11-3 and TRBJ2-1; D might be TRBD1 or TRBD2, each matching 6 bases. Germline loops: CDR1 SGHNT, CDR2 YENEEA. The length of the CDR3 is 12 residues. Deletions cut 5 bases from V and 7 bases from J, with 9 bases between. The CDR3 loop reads CASSEGGNEQFF. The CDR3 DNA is TGTGCCAGCAGCGAGGGGGGAAATGAGCAGTTCTTC.

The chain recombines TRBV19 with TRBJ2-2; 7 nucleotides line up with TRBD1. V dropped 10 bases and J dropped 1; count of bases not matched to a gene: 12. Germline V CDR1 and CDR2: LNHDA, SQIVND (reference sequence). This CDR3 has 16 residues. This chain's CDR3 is CATLGINRGNTGELFF. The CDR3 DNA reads TGTGCCACCCTGGGGATCAACAGGGGGAACACCGGGGAGCTGTTTTTT.

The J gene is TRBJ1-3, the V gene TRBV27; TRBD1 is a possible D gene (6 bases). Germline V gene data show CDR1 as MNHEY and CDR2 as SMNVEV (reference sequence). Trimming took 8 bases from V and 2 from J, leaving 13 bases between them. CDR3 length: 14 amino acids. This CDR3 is CASEEGVTGNTIYF. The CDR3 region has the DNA TGTGCCAGCGAGGAGGGGGTGACTGGAAACACCATATATTTT.

The DNA for the CDR3 is TGTGCCAGAAGCCCTGTGGGCGGTTGGGAAAAACTGTTTTTT. It yields the protein CARSPVGGWEKLFF. V gene TRBV7-5 combines with J gene TRBJ1-4. TRBV7-5 is noted as a pseudogene. The CDR3 is 14 amino acids.

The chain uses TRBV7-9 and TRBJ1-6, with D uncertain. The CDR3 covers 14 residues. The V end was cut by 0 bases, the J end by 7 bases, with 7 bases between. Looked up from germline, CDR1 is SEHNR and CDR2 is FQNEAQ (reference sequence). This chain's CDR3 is CASSLALLNSPLHF. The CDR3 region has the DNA TGTGCCAGCAGCTTAGCTCTCTTGAATTCACCCCTCCACTTT.

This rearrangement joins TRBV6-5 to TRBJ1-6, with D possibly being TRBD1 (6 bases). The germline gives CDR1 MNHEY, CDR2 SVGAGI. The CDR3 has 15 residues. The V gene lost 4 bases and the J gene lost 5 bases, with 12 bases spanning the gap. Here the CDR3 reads CASSSPRGNNSPLHF. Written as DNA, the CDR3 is TGTGCCAGCAGTTCCCCCAGGGGAAATAATTCACCCCTCCACTTT.

CDR3 region: CASSLGAGGYQETQYF. The CDR3 region has the DNA TGCGCCAGCAGCTTGGGAGCGGGGGGGTACCAAGAGACCCAGTACTTC. The rearrangement joins TRBV5-1 to TRBJ2-5; 10 bases are shared with TRBD2. Germline lookup yields CDR1 SGHRS and CDR2 YFSETQ. With 0 bases clipped from V and 0 bases from J, the junction kept 2 bases outside the gene matches. The CDR3 loop spans 16 amino acids.

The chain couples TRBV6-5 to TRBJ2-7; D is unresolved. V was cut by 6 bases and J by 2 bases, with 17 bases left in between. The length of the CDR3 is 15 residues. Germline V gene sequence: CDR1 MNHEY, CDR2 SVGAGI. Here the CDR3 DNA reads TGTGCCAGCAGGGATCCCGGGCAAGCCCCCTACGAGCAGTACTTC. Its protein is CASRDPGQAPYEQYF.

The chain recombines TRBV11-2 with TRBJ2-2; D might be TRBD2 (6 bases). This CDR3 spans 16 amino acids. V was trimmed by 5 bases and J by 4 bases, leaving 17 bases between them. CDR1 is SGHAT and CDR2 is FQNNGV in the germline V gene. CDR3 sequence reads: CASSPLGGWSTGELFF. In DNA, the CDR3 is TGTGCCAGCAGCCCCCTGGGGGGATGGAGCACCGGGGAGCTGTTTTTT.

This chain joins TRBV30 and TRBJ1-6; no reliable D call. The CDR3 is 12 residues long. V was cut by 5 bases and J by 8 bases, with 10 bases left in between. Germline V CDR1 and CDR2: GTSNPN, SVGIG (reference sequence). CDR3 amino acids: CAWASGDSPLHF. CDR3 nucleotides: TGTGCCTGGGCCTCCGGGGATTCACCCCTCCACTTT.

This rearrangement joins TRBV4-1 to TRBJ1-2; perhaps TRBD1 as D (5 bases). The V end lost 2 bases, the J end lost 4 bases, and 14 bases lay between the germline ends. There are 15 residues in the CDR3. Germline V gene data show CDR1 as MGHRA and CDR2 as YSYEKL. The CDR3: CASSQTQDPTYGYTF. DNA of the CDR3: TGCGCCAGCAGCCAAACACAGGACCCCACCTATGGCTACACCTTC.

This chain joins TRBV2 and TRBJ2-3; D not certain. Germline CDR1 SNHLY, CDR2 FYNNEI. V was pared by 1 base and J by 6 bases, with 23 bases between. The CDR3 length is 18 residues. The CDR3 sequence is CASSEGAGPSIWWDTQYF. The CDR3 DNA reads TGTGCCAGCAGTGAAGGGGCCGGACCTAGTATTTGGTGGGATACGCAGTATTTT.

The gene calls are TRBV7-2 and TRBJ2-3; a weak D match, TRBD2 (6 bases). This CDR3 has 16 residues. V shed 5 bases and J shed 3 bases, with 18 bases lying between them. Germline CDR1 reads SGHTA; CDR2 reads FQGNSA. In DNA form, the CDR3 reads TGTGCCAGCAGCCCACGTATCCGGGAGCAGACAGATACGCAGTATTTT. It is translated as CASSPRIREQTDTQYF.

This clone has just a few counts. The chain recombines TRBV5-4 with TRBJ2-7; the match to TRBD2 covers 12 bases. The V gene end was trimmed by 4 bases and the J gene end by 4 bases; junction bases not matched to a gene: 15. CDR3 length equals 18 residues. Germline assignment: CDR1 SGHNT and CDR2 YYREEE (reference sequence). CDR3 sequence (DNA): TGTGCCAGCAGCCCCCCGGGGGATCCTAGCGGGGGGGCTTACGAGCAGTACTTC. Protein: CASSPPGDPSGGAYEQYF.

CDR3 bases: TGTGCCAGCAGAACCTCTGGGGCCAACGTCCTGACTTTC. This encodes CASRTSGANVLTF. V usage is TRBV6-5 and J usage is TRBJ2-6, with D unclear. There are 13 residues in the CDR3. Trimming removed 6 bases from V and 0 bases from J, with 3 bases in between. Germline V CDR1 and CDR2: MNHEY, SVGAGI.